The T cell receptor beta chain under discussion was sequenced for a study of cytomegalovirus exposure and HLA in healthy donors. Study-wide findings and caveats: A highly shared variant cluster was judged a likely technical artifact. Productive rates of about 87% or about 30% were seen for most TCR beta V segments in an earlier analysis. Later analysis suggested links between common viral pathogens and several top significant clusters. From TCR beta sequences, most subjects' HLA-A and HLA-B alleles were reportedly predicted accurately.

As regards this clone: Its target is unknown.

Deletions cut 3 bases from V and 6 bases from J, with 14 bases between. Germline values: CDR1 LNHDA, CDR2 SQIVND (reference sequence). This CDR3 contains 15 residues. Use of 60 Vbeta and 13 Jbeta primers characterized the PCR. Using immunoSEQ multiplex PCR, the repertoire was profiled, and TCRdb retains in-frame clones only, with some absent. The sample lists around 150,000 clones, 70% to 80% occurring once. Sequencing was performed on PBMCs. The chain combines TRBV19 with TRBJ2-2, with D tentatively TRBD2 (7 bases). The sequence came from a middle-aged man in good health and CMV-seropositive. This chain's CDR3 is CASSMSPGGPGELFF. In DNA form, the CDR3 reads TGTGCCAGTAGTATGTCCCCCGGGGGGCCCGGGGAGCTGTTTTTT.